This TCR beta chain was identified during a study of blood T cell repertoires in COVID-19. Looking at the study overall: T cells, B-cell-depleted T cells, or PBMCs provided the cDNA or gDNA that served as material.

Clones were sequenced by immunoSEQ multiplex PCR, and TCRdb holds only the in-frame ones, with some missing. The sample shows 130,000 to 150,000 clones, 75% to 85% of them seen only once. The ends were cut back, 6 bases at V and 1 base at J, with 9 bases in the middle. There are 14 residues in the CDR3. Germline assignment: CDR1 SEHNR and CDR2 FQNEAQ (reference sequence). This clone appeared once. Sequencing was carried out using peripheral blood. The chain carries TRBV7-9 and TRBJ1-4; weak D call: TRBD1 (6 bases). This TCR derives from a human donor with acute or convalescent COVID-19. The donor label of this sample is uncertain. In DNA form, the CDR3 reads TGTGCCAGCAGGGGGGCAGGAACTAATGAAAAACTGTTTTTT. As protein: CASRGAGTNEKLFF.